The 10 T cell receptor beta chains below were found in one sample sequenced in a study of technical replicates of blood from a few donors. Generated by immunoSEQ multiplex PCR, the TCRdb table keeps only in-frame clones and is missing some. This table has 65,000 to 95,000 clones, roughly 98% appearing once. Sequences were obtained from T cells isolated from PBMCs. The receptors were sampled from a human donor in good health.

Only one count was recorded for this clone. The chain uses TRBV7-9 and TRBJ2-3, with TRBD2 matching over 9 bases. Trimming took 5 bases from V and 2 from J; bases not matched to a gene: 5. Germline CDR1 and CDR2: SEHNR and FQNEAQ (reference sequence). This CDR3 is built from 15 residues. This CDR3 is CASSARLAATDTQYF. The CDR3 DNA sequence: TGTGCCAGCAGCGCCCGACTAGCGGCCACAGATACGCAGTATTTT.

V and J are TRBV20-1 and TRBJ1-4; no clear D. Trimming cost V 6 bases and J 13 bases, with 15 bases left between them. This CDR3 comprises 11 residues. The germline V gene encodes CDR1 DFQATT and CDR2 SNEGSKA (reference sequence). The CDR3 loop is CSASSWTGLFF. The CDR3 DNA sequence: TGCAGTGCATCGTCCTGGACTGGACTGTTTTTT.

This clone was detected only a few times. V gene TRBV20-1 combines with J gene TRBJ1-2; D might be TRBD1 (5 bases). In germline, CDR1 is DFQATT, CDR2 SNEGSKA (reference sequence). The CDR3 is 11 amino acids. Trimming shortened V by 3 bases and J by 7 bases, and 9 bases separated the two germline ends. CDR3 loop: CSASRQLGYTF. CDR3 DNA: TGCAGTGCTAGTCGACAGCTTGGCTACACCTTC.

This chain joins TRBV30 and TRBJ1-6; D is uncertain. The CDR3 has 13 residues. Germline assignment: CDR1 GTSNPN and CDR2 SVGIG (reference sequence). V lost 7 bases to trimming and J lost 11 bases, with 18 bases between them. The CDR3 bases are TGTGCCTTCCGCGGGGAATCCGGGACACCCCTCCACTTT. Its protein product is CAFRGESGTPLHF. The variable domain in full, completed from reference TRBV30 and TRBJ1-6, reads SQTIHQWPATLVQPVGSPLSLECTVEGTSNPNLYWYRQAAGRGLQLLFYSVGIGQISSEVPQNLSASRPQDRQFILSSKKLLLSDSGFYLCAFRGESGTPLHFGNGTRLTVT.

This clone was detected once. This chain links TRBV4-1 with TRBJ2-7; D not resolved. The length of the CDR3 is 16 residues. CDR1 MGHRA and CDR2 YSYEKL come from the germline V gene. V lost 1 base to trimming and J lost 3 bases, with 16 bases between them. DNA of the CDR3: TGCGCCAGCAGCCAAGGGTTGGCAGGTGAACTCTACGAGCAGTACTTC. Its protein is CASSQGLAGELYEQYF.

V is TRBV5-1 and J is TRBJ1-1; D is perhaps TRBD1 (6 bases). Germline CDR1 SGHRS, CDR2 YFSETQ. V was clipped by 0 bases and J by 1 base, with 7 bases between them. The CDR3 is made up of 14 amino acids. In nucleotides, the CDR3 is TGCGCCAGCAGCTTGGTGGGACAGAACACTGAAGCTTTCTTT. Translated, it gives CASSLVGQNTEAFF.

The V and J genes are TRBV5-8 and TRBJ1-2; 7 bases line up with TRBD1. Trimming took 3 bases from V and 4 from J; bases not matched to a gene: 3. The CDR3 contains 13 residues. Germline-derived CDR1 and CDR2 are SGHTS and YDEGEE. The CDR3 reads CASSWDSGYGYTF. The CDR3 bases are TGTGCCAGCAGCTGGGACAGTGGCTATGGCTACACCTTC.

This clone was recorded once. V usage is TRBV7-7 and J usage is TRBJ2-5, with no clear D. This CDR3 contains 14 residues. The germline CDR1 and CDR2 sequences are SSHAT and FNYEAQ (reference sequence). Trimming stripped 1 base from V and 3 bases from J, with 9 bases between. The CDR3 coding sequence is TGTGCCAGCAGCTTAGGGGCAGTTAAAGAGACCCAGTACTTC. Translated, it gives CASSLGAVKETQYF.

This sequence joins TRBV5-1 and TRBJ2-3, with 7 bases lining up with TRBD2. V trimming: 0 bases; J trimming: 0 bases; junction bases outside the gene matches: 7. Per the germline V gene, CDR1 is SGHRS and CDR2 is YFSETQ. The CDR3 totals 17 residues. CDR3 bases: TGCGCCAGCAGCTTGGCCTCGGGCGGGGGAAGCACAGATACGCAGTATTTT. It translates to CASSLASGGGSTDTQYF.

The chain joins TRBV4-1 to TRBJ1-4, with 9 bases that match TRBD1. CDR1 is MGHRA and CDR2 is YSYEKL in the germline V gene. The CDR3 is 17 amino acids. Trimming took 1 base from V and 5 from J; bases not matched to a gene: 8. Written as DNA, the CDR3 is TGCGCCAGCAGCCAAGGGACGGGACAGGGAAAGAATGAAAAACTGTTTTTT. This encodes CASSQGTGQGKNEKLFF.